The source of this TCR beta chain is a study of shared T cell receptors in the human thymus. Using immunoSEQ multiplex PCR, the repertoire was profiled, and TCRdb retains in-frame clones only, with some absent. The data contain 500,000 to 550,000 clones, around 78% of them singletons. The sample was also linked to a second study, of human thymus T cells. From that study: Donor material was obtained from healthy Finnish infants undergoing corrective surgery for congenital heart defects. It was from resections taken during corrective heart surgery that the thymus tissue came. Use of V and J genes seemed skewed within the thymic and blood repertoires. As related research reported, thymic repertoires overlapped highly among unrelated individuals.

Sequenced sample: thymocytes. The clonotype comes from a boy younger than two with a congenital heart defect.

The CDR3, as DNA: TGTGCCAGCAGCCCGAACGGCGGGAGGGCCACAGATACGCAGTATTTT. It specifies CASSPNGGRATDTQYF. The chain recombines TRBV7-9 with TRBJ2-3; 9 bases match TRBD2. Germline CDR1 SEHNR, CDR2 FQNEAQ (reference sequence). The trim removed 5 bases at V and 2 bases at J, leaving 8 bases unmatched. This CDR3 is 16 amino acids long.